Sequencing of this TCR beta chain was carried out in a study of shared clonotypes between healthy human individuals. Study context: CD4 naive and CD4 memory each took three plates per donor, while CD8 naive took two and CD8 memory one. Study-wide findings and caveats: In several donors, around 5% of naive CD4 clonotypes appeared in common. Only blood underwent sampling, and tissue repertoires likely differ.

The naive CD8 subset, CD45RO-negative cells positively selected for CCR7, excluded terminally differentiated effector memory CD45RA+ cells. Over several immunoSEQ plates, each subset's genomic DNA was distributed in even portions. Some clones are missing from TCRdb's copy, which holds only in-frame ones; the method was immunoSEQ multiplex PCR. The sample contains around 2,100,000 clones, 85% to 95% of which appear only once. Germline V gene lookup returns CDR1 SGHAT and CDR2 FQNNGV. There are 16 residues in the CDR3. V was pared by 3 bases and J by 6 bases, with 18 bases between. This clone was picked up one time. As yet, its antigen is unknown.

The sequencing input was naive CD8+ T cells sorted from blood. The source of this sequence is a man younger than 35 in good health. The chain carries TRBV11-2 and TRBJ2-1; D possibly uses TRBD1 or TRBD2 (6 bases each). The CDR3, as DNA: TGTGCCAGCAGCTTCCACCCGGGGGCGGCGGGCAATGAGCAGTTCTTC. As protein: CASSFHPGAAGNEQFF.